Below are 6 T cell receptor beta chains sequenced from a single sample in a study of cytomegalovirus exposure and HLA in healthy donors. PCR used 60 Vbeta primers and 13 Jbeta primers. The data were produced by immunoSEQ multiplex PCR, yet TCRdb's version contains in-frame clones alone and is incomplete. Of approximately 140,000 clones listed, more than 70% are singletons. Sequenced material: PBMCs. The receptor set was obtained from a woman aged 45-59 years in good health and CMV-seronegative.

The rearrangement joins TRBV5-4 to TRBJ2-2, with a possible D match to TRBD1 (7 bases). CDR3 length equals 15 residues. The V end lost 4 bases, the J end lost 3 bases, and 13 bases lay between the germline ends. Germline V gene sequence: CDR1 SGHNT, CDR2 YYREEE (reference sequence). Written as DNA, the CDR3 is TGTGCCAGCAGCCCCCCCAGGGGGGACACCGGGGAGCTGTTTTTT. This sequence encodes CASSPPRGDTGELFF.

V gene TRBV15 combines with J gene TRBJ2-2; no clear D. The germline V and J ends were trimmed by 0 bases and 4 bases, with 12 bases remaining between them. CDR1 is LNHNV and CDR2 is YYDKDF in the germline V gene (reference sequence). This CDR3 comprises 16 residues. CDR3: CATSRDPTTTTGELFF. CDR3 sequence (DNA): TGTGCCACCAGCAGAGATCCAACGACAACCACCGGGGAGCTGTTTTTT.

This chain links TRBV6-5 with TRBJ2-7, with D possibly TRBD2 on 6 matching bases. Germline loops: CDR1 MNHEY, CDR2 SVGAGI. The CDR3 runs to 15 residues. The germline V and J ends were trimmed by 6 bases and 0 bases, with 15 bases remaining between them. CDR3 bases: TGTGCCAGCAGCGCCGGGGGTCGGAGCTCCTACGAGCAGTACTTC. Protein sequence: CASSAGGRSSYEQYF.

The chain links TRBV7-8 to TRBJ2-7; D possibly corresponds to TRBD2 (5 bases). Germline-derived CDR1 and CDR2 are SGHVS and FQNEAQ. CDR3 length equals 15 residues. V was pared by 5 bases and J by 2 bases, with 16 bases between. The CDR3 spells CASSLLRAETYEQYF. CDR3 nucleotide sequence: TGTGCCAGCAGCCTCCTGCGGGCTGAGACCTACGAGCAGTACTTC.

The CDR3 reads CSVDRGINTEAFF. The CDR3 DNA reads as TGCAGCGTTGATCGAGGGATAAACACTGAAGCTTTCTTT. The chain is built from TRBV29-1 and TRBJ1-1; the D is unclear. The CDR3 has 13 amino acids. Germline V gene data show CDR1 as SQVTM and CDR2 as ANQGSEA. V lost 3 bases and J lost 2, with 10 bases in between.

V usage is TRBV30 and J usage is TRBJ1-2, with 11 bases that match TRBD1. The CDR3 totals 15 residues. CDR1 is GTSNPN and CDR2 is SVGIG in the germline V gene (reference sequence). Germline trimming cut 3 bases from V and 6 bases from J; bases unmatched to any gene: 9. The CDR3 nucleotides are TGTGCCTGGAGCCCGGGACAGGGGGTCGGCGATGGCTACACCTTC. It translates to CAWSPGQGVGDGYTF. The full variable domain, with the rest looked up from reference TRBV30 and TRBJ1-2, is SQTIHQWPATLVQPVGSPLSLECTVEGTSNPNLYWYRQAAGRGLQLLFYSVGIGQISSEVPQNLSASRPQDRQFILSSKKLLLSDSGFYLCAWSPGQGVGDGYTFGSGTRLTVV.